This record looks at one T cell receptor beta chain sequence and its context. Its antigen is undetermined. This entry belongs to a study of cytomegalovirus exposure and HLA in healthy donors. Study-wide findings and caveats: Within the data, a cluster of highly shared sequence variants was likely a sequencing artifact. Association of a missense DCLRE1C variant with TCR beta V- and J-gene trimming was reported in a later analysis.

At the time of sampling, donors were nominally healthy, though unrecorded immune exposures were likely. Primers: 60 Vbeta forward and 13 Jbeta reverse. Libraries were prepared by immunoSEQ multiplex PCR; TCRdb keeps only in-frame clonotypes and omits some of them. The data contain about 180,000 clones, 80% of them seen just once; the ten biggest clones take up roughly 1.3%. Trimming left V 2 bases short and J 7 bases short, with 14 bases between. Germline CDR1 reads GTSNPN; CDR2 reads SVGIG (reference sequence). The CDR3 extends over 13 amino acids. Sequences were obtained from PBMCs. The chain carries TRBV30 and TRBJ1-1; TRBD1 is a possible D gene (6 bases). This clonotype was obtained from a man aged 30-40 years in good health and CMV-seronegative. CDR3 in amino acids: CAWSSQGLLEAFF. CDR3 coding DNA: TGTGCCTGGAGTTCACAGGGTCTCCTTGAAGCTTTCTTT.